This TCR beta chain is drawn from a study of cytomegalovirus exposure and HLA in healthy donors. Primers: 60 Vbeta forward and 13 Jbeta reverse. The method was immunoSEQ multiplex PCR; TCRdb's version includes in-frame clones alone and lacks a portion of them. The repertoire holds more than 250,000 clones, with roughly 89% as singletons. Findings and caveats of the study: The classifier, whose performance was assessed in both the original and validation cohorts, reportedly diagnosed cytomegalovirus status with high specificity and sensitivity. An analysis done earlier found most TCR beta V segments productive about 87% or about 30% of the time. In a later analysis, at a false discovery rate of 0.05, roughly 16,000 TCR beta sequences matched HLA alleles.

The CDR3 runs 16 residues. Looked up from germline, CDR1 is SGHAT and CDR2 is FQNNGV. V gave up 5 bases and J gave up 3 bases; unmatched junction bases: 5. Comment on this clone: What it binds is unknown.

This sequence was found in a woman aged 18-29 years in good health and CMV-seronegative. The chain carries TRBV11-2 and TRBJ2-3, with TRBD2 matching over 13 bases. Sequencing was performed on PBMCs. CDR3 residues: CASSPGTSGVTDTQYF. The CDR3 DNA reads TGTGCCAGCAGCCCTGGGACTAGCGGGGTGACAGATACGCAGTATTTT.